This TCR beta chain was retrieved from a study of shared clonotypes between healthy human individuals. Remarks on this clone: Its antigen is not known.

Germline lookup yields CDR1 GTSNPN and CDR2 SVGIG (reference sequence). The V gene lost 2 bases and the J gene lost 6 bases, with 10 bases spanning the gap. The CDR3 covers 12 residues. Findings and caveats of the study: Generation of non-shared clonotypes was less probable than generation of clonotypes shared by all four donors.

Several immunoSEQ plates received, in even portions, the genomic DNA of each subset. Only in-frame clones appear in the TCRdb table, and some are missing; sequencing was by immunoSEQ multiplex PCR. The sample has a few hundred thousand clones; around 97% are singletons. The sequence was collected from a woman under 40 in good health. The genes are TRBV30 and TRBJ1-1; D is unclear. The sequencing input was naive CD4+ T cells sorted from blood. The subset here: CD45RA+ positively selected. The CDR3 nucleotides are TGTGCCTGGAGTAAGGCTAAACCTGAAGCTTTCTTT. As protein: CAWSKAKPEAFF.